The entry below gives a single TCR beta chain sequence along with its context. What it binds is not known. The record originates from a study of shared clonotypes between healthy human individuals. In the CD4+ fraction, cells were divided into CD45RA+ naive and CD45RA-negative memory subsets. Sequenced by immunoSEQ multiplex PCR; TCRdb stores in-frame clones only, minus some. The profile shows about 2,500,000 clones, just over 90% of them singletons. Broader study findings: Shared clonotypes: approximately 5.3% naive CD4, about 3.5% naive CD8, about 2.4% memory CD4, 0.35% to 0.5% memory CD8. Relative to memory subsets, naive subsets generally showed larger estimated richness. Genetic and exposure-history diversity was limited by the few donors.

The source material was naive CD4+ T cells sorted from blood. Subset of the sample: CD45RA+ positively selected. The clonotype originates from a man younger than 35 in good health.

CDR3 in amino acids: CASSPIRTDYNEQFF. Written as DNA, the CDR3 is TGTGCCAGCTCACCAATTCGAACAGACTACAATGAGCAGTTCTTC. V and J are TRBV18 and TRBJ2-1; D gene ambiguous. V was pared by 2 bases and J by 3 bases, with 11 bases between. The CDR3 runs to 15 residues. Per the germline V gene, CDR1 is KGHSH and CDR2 is LQKENI.